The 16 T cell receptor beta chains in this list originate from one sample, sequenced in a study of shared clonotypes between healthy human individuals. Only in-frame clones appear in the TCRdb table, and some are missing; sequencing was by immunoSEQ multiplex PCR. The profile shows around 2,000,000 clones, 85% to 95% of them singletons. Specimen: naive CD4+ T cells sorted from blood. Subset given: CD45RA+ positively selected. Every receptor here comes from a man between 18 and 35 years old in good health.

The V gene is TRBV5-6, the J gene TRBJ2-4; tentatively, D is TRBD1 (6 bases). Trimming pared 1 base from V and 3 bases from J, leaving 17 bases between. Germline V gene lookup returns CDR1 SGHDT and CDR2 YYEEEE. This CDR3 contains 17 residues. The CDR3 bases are TGTGCCAGCAGCTTGTGGGCAGGGGTCTCAATCAAAAACATTCAGTACTTC. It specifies CASSLWAGVSIKNIQYF.

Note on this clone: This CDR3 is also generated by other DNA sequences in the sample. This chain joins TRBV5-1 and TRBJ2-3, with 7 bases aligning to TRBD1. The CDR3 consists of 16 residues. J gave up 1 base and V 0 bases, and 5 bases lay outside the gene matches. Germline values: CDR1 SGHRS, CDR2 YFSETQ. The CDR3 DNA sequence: TGCGCCAGCAGCTTGGGAGGGGGCAGAGGCACAGATACGCAGTATTTT. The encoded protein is CASSLGGGRGTDTQYF.

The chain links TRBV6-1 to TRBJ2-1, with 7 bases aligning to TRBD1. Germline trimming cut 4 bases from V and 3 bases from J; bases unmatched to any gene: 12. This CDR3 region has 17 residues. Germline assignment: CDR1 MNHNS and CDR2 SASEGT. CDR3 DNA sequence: TGTGCCAGCAGTGGATCGAGACAGGGAGAAGGCTACAATGAGCAGTTCTTC. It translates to CASSGSRQGEGYNEQFF.

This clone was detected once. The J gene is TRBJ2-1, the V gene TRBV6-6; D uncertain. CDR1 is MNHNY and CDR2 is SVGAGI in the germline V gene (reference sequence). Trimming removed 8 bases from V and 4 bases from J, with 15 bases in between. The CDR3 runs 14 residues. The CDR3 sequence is CASRPSLLYNEQFF. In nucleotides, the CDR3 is TGTGCCAGCCGCCCTTCCCTTTTATACAATGAGCAGTTCTTC.

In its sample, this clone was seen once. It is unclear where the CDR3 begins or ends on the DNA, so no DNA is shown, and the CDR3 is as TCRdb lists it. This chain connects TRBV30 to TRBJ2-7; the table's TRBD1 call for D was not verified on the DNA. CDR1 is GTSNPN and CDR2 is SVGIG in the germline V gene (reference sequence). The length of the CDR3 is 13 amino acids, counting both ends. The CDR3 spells CAWSVRVGQGTYF.

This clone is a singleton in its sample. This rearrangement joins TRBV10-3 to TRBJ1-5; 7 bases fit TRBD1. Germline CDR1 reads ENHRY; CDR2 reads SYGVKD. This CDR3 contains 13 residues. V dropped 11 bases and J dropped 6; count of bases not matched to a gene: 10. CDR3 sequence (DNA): TGTGCCTCCCAGGGGGAGAGGAGTCAGCCCCAGCATTTT. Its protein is CASQGERSQPQHF.

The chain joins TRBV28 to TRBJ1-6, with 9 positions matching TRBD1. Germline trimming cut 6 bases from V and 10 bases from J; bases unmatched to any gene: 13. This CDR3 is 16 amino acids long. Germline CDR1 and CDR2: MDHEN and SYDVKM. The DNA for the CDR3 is TGTGCCAGCAGACCCAGCCCGGGACAGGGAAGCTCACCCCTCCACTTT. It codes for CASRPSPGQGSSPLHF.

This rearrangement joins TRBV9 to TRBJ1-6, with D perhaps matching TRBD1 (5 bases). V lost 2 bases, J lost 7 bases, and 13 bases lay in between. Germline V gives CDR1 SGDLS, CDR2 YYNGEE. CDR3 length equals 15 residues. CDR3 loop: CASSVGRTGNSPLHF. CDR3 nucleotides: TGTGCCAGCAGCGTGGGGCGGACGGGGAATTCACCCCTCCACTTT.

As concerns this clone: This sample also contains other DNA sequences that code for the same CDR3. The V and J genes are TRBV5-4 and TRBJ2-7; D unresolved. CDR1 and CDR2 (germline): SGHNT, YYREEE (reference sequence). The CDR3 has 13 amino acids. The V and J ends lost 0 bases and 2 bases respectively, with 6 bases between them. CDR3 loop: CASSLVGTYEQYF. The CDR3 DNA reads TGTGCCAGCAGCTTGGTAGGGACCTACGAGCAGTACTTC.

This CDR3 is CASSISTGYTGELFF. The CDR3 bases are TGTGCCAGTAGTATCTCTACAGGGTACACCGGGGAGCTGTTTTTT. The chain combines TRBV19 with TRBJ2-2; perhaps TRBD1 as D (6 bases). CDR3 size: 15 residues. Germline V CDR1 and CDR2: LNHDA, SQIVND (reference sequence). V shed 3 bases and J shed 3 bases, with 11 bases lying between them.

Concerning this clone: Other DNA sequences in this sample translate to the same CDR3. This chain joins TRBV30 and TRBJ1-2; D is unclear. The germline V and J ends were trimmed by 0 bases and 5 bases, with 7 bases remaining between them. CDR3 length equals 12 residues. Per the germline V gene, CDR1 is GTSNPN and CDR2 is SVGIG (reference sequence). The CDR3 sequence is CAWSVRGYGYTF. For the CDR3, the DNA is TGTGCCTGGAGTGTACGAGGTTATGGCTACACCTTC.

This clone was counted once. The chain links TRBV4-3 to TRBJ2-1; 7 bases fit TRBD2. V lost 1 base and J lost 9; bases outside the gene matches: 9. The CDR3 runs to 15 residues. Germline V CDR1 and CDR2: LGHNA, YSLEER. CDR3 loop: CASSQAGSVAGEQFF. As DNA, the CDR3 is TGCGCCAGCAGCCAAGCCGGATCCGTAGCGGGTGAGCAGTTCTTC.

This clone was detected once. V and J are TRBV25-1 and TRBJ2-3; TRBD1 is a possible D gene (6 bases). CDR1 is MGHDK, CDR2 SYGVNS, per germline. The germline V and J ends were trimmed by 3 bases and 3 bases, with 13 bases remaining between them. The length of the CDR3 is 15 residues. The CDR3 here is CASSERGRGTDTQYF. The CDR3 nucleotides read TGTGCCAGCAGTGAGAGGGGCAGGGGAACAGATACGCAGTATTTT.

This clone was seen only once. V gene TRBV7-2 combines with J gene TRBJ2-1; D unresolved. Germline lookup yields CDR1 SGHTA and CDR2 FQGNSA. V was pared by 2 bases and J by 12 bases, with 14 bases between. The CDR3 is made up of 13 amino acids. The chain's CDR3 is CASSLPSRPTQFF. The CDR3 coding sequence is TGTGCCAGCAGCTTACCCTCCCGTCCTACGCAGTTCTTC.

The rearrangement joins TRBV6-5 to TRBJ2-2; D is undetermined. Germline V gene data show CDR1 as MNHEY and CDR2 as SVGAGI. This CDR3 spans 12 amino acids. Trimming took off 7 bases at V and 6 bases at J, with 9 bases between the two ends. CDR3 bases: TGTGCCAGCACCCACGTATCCGGGGAGCTGTTTTTT. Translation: CASTHVSGELFF.

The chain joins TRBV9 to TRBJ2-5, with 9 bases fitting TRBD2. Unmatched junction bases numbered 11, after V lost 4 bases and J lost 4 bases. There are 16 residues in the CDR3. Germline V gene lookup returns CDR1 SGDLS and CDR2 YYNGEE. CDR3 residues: CASSLSAGGRGETQYF. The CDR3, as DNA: TGTGCCAGCAGCCTAAGCGCGGGGGGGCGTGGAGAGACCCAGTACTTC.